Shown below are 27 T cell receptor beta chains from a single sample sequenced in a study of early T cells in non-severe SARS-CoV-2 infection. Via MiXCR, TCRdb re-called the 5' RACE reads, giving one row per CDR3 protein. This sample has roughly 72,000 distinct CDR3 sequences; 12% occur once, and the top ten carry roughly 2.5%. The specimen was whole blood, collected at baseline. These receptors came from an adult who was a healthcare worker with PCR-confirmed SARS-CoV-2 infection or an uninfected control (not recorded which).

This rearrangement joins TRBV6-2 or TRBV6-3 to TRBJ2-2; 8 bases map to TRBD2. Germline trimming cut 2 bases from V and 0 bases from J; bases unmatched to any gene: 2. The CDR3 covers 16 residues. Germline-derived CDR1 and CDR2 are MNHEY and SVGEGT. CDR3 region: CASSYGLAANTGELFF. The CDR3 region has the DNA TGTGCCAGCAGTTACGGACTAGCTGCGAACACCGGGGAGCTGTTTTTT.

This clonotype has ten or more counts. This chain joins TRBV11-2 and TRBJ2-1, with D unresolved. From germline, CDR1 is SGHAT and CDR2 FQNNGV. The CDR3 runs to 17 residues. Trimming stripped 1 base from V and 6 bases from J, with 19 bases between. This CDR3 reads CASSLGPQSPVRNEQFF. The CDR3 DNA is TGTGCCAGCAGCTTAGGACCCCAGAGCCCAGTACGCAATGAGCAGTTCTTC. The full variable domain, its missing parts supplied by reference TRBV11-2 and TRBJ2-1, is EAGVAQSPRYKIIEKRQSVAFWCNPISGHATLYWYQQILGQGPKLLIQFQNNGVVDDSQLPKDRFSAERLKGVDSTLKIQPAKLEDSAVYLCASSLGPQSPVRNEQFFGPGTRLTVL.

The V and J genes are TRBV3-1 and TRBJ2-3; perhaps D is TRBD1 or TRBD2 (5 bases each). The CDR3 consists of 16 residues. Germline-derived CDR1 and CDR2 are LGHDT and YNNKEL (reference sequence). Trimming cost V 4 bases and J 5 bases, with 19 bases left between them. For the CDR3, the DNA is TGTGCCAGCAGCCTCCGTACCGGGACCGTAGAAGATACGCAGTATTTT. Its translation is CASSLRTGTVEDTQYF.

The genes are TRBV4-1 and TRBJ2-7; tentative D call: TRBD1 (5 bases). Trimming cost V 3 bases and J 2 bases, with 14 bases left between them. Germline lookup yields CDR1 MGHRA and CDR2 YSYEKL. There are 15 residues in the CDR3. The DNA for the CDR3 is TGCGCCAGCAGCCAGGAACAGGTCCCGACCTACGAGCAGTACTTC. Translated: CASSQEQVPTYEQYF.

This rearrangement joins TRBV7-2 to TRBJ2-3; tentative D call: TRBD2 (6 bases). CDR3 length: 14 residues. The V gene's germline CDR1 is SGHTA and CDR2 FQGNSA. V was pared by 1 base and J by 3 bases, with 8 bases between. The CDR3 sequence is CASSLGAGTDTQYF. CDR3 bases: TGTGCCAGCAGCTTAGGGGCGGGGACAGATACGCAGTATTTT.

This clonotype came up a few times. The genes are TRBV5-6 and TRBJ1-5, with 8 bases matching TRBD1. V lost 2 bases to trimming and J lost 4 bases; unmatched junction nucleotides: 11. CDR3 length: 17 amino acids. Germline CDR1 SGHDT, CDR2 YYEEEE. The chain's CDR3 is CASSFRLPGTGNQPQHF. The CDR3, as DNA: TGTGCCAGCAGCTTCCGTCTTCCCGGGACAGGAAATCAGCCCCAGCATTTT.

Only a few counts were recorded for this clonotype. The rearrangement links TRBV21-1 to TRBJ2-1; the table's D gene call, TRBD2, was not cross checked with the DNA. TRBV21-1 is deemed a pseudogene. CDR3 size: 18 residues. The CDR3 nucleotides read TGTGCCAGCAAAAGAATACGGGAGCGGGGCCTTACCTACAATGAGCAGTTCTTC. Its translation is CASKRIRERGLTYNEQFF.

In its sample, this clonotype was seen many times. V and J are TRBV10-3 and TRBJ2-3, with TRBD2 matching 12 bases. Trimming cost V 4 bases and J 1 base; bases outside gene matches: 6. The CDR3 is 17 residues long. Germline V gives CDR1 ENHRY, CDR2 SYGVKD. The CDR3, as DNA: TGTGCCATCAGTGCCCCCCTAGCGGGGGGGGGCACAGATACGCAGTATTTT. It translates to CAISAPLAGGGTDTQYF.

This clonotype is a singleton in its sample. At one boundary the junction diverges from the germline segment, which might be a read error. This chain connects TRBV3-1 to TRBJ1-1, with 7 bases lining up with TRBD1. The CDR3 is 15 amino acids. Germline CDR1 is LGHDT and CDR2 is YNNKEL (reference sequence). Here the CDR3 DNA reads TGTGCCAGCAGCCCGGCCGGGACAGCGAACACTGAAGCTATCTTT. Encoded protein: CASSPAGTANTEAIF.

This clonotype has just a few counts. The chain links TRBV14 to TRBJ1-1, with D possibly matching TRBD1 (6 bases). The CDR3 totals 12 residues. V was shortened by 5 bases and J by 10 bases, with 14 bases between the two germline ends. CDR1 and CDR2 from the germline V gene are SGHDN and FVKESK. The CDR3 protein is CASSKGGGTAFF. The DNA of the CDR3 is TGTGCCAGCAGCAAAGGAGGGGGAACAGCTTTCTTT.

This clonotype was detected a few times. This chain uses TRBV20-1 with TRBJ1-1; 8 bases line up with TRBD1. This CDR3 is 11 amino acids long. Germline-derived CDR1 and CDR2 are DFQATT and SNEGSKA (reference sequence). CDR3 region: CSETGGKGAFF. CDR3 nucleotides: TGCAGCGAAACAGGGGGAAAAGGAGCTTTCTTT.

J is TRBJ2-7 and V is TRBV11-2; D not resolved. The germline V gene has CDR1 SGHAT and CDR2 FQNNGV. The CDR3 is made up of 14 amino acids. Trimming removed 5 bases at V and 6 bases at J, with 17 bases between. The CDR3 DNA reads as TGTGCCAGCAGCCCAGACGGTCTTCCGAGCGAGCAGTACTTC. Protein product: CASSPDGLPSEQYF.

This clonotype was counted only a few times. The chain is built from TRBV28 and TRBJ1-1, with 12 bases fitting TRBD1. This CDR3 region has 13 residues. Trimming cost V 3 bases and J 11 bases; bases outside gene matches: 4. Germline CDR1 is MDHEN and CDR2 is SYDVKM. The CDR3 loop is CASSLVGQGAAFF. Here the CDR3 DNA reads TGTGCCAGCAGTTTGGTGGGACAGGGGGCGGCTTTCTTT.

This clonotype was picked up a small number of times. The V gene is TRBV7-6, the J gene TRBJ2-1; D is unclear. The CDR3 runs 15 residues. The V end was cut by 5 bases, the J end by 2 bases, with 13 bases between. Germline V gene data show CDR1 as SGHVS and CDR2 as FNYEAQ. CDR3 amino acids: CASSPEVGPYNEQFF. CDR3 coding DNA: TGTGCCAGCAGCCCAGAAGTGGGCCCCTACAATGAGCAGTTCTTC.

J is TRBJ2-3 and V is TRBV18; 13 bases map to TRBD2. CDR1 and CDR2 (germline): KGHSH, LQKENI. V trimming: 3 bases; J trimming: 3 bases; junction bases outside the gene matches: 15. The CDR3 is made up of 20 amino acids. The CDR3 region has the DNA TGTGCCAGCTCACCTTTAGCCGGGACTAGCGGGGCAGATACTACAGATACGCAGTATTTT. Its translation: CASSPLAGTSGADTTDTQYF.

This clonotype has just a few counts. The chain is built from TRBV3-1 and TRBJ2-5, with D possibly matching TRBD2 (6 bases). From germline, CDR1 is LGHDT and CDR2 YNNKEL (reference sequence). The CDR3 covers 15 residues. V shed 1 base and J shed 5 bases, with 14 bases lying between them. The CDR3 region has the DNA TGTGCCAGCAGCCAAGGAGCGGGCCACGGGGAGACCCAGTACTTC. It yields the protein CASSQGAGHGETQYF.

In this sample, this clonotype turned up many times. The chain recombines TRBV5-1 with TRBJ2-5; 9 nucleotides line up with TRBD2. This CDR3 is built from 17 residues. Germline assignment: CDR1 SGHRS and CDR2 YFSETQ. V trimming: 4 bases; J trimming: 1 base; junction bases outside the gene matches: 11. Here the CDR3 DNA reads TGCGCCAGCAGCCCGGGAAGCGGGGGGTCCCTCCAAGAGACCCAGTACTTC. This gives the protein CASSPGSGGSLQETQYF.

There are a few counts of this clonotype. This chain links TRBV12-3 or TRBV12-4 with TRBJ2-3; 8 positions agree with TRBD1. The CDR3 totals 15 residues. Germline trimming cut 6 bases from V and 2 bases from J; bases unmatched to any gene: 7. The CDR3 bases are TGTGCCAGCAGCCGGGGGACAGGCTACACAGATACGCAGTATTTT. Translated, it gives CASSRGTGYTDTQYF.

This clonotype appeared a few times. This chain connects TRBV21-1 to TRBJ1-1. TRBV21-1 is noted as a pseudogene. The CDR3 runs to 13 residues. The CDR3 loop is CASSKERRQEAFF. The CDR3 DNA reads TGTGCCAGCAGCAAAGAACGGCGGCAGGAAGCTTTCTTT.

J is TRBJ2-2 and V is TRBV3-1; maybe TRBD2 (6 bases). Trimming cost V 1 base and J 6 bases, with 18 bases left between them. Per the germline V gene, CDR1 is LGHDT and CDR2 is YNNKEL (reference sequence). The length of the CDR3 is 17 residues. This CDR3 reads CASSQVMGGVVPGELFF. For the CDR3, the DNA is TGTGCCAGCAGCCAAGTTATGGGGGGTGTCGTACCCGGGGAGCTGTTTTTT.

This clonotype was observed many times. V and J are TRBV13 and TRBJ1-4; D is possibly TRBD1 (5 bases). The germline V gene encodes CDR1 PRHDT and CDR2 FYEKMQ (reference sequence). Deletions cut 5 bases from V and 8 bases from J, with 18 bases between. The CDR3 has 15 amino acids. The CDR3 protein is CASSQSRVLGEKLFF. CDR3 nucleotide sequence: TGTGCCAGCAGCCAATCCAGGGTACTCGGCGAAAAACTGTTTTTT.

The rearrangement uses TRBV27 and TRBJ1-2, with 7 nucleotides matching TRBD1. The ends lost 2 bases at V and 6 bases at J; junction bases unmatched: 9. Germline V gene sequence: CDR1 MNHEY, CDR2 SMNVEV (reference sequence). The CDR3 contains 15 residues. This CDR3 is CASSLLGTVSNGYTF. CDR3 sequence (DNA): TGTGCCAGCAGTTTACTCGGGACAGTATCGAATGGCTACACCTTC.

V is TRBV2 and J is TRBJ1-4; possibly TRBD1 for D (5 bases). This CDR3 comprises 13 residues. Trimming pared 6 bases from V and 6 bases from J, leaving 11 bases between. Germline V gives CDR1 SNHLY, CDR2 FYNNEI. Here the CDR3 DNA reads TGTGCCAGCAGAGAACAGGAAGATGAAAAACTGTTTTTT. This encodes CASREQEDEKLFF.

This clonotype was detected many times. V gene TRBV11-2 combines with J gene TRBJ2-7, with D uncertain. The V gene's germline CDR1 is SGHAT and CDR2 FQNNGV. The CDR3 sequence is 12 residues long. Trimming took 5 bases from V and 3 from J, leaving 8 bases between them. The CDR3 DNA reads TGTGCCAGCAGCCCCTCTGGCTACGAGCAGTACTTC. The encoded protein is CASSPSGYEQYF.

The CDR3 nucleotides read TGTGCCAGCAGCTTAGACGTGGACTATGGCTACACCTTC. It is translated as CASSLDVDYGYTF. The chain uses TRBV11-2 and TRBJ1-2; no reliable D call. This CDR3 has 13 amino acids. V was shortened by 0 bases and J by 3 bases, with 5 bases between the two germline ends. The germline CDR1 and CDR2 sequences are SGHAT and FQNNGV.

Many counts were recorded for this clonotype. The rearrangement uses TRBV6-2 or TRBV6-3 and TRBJ1-2, with D perhaps TRBD1 (5 bases). V dropped 6 bases and J dropped 4 bases, with 12 bases sitting between them. The CDR3 length is 13 residues. The germline gives CDR1 MNHEY, CDR2 SVGEGT. For the CDR3, the DNA is TGTGCCAGCAGCCTGACAGTCCTCTATGGCTACACCTTC. Protein: CASSLTVLYGYTF.

This clonotype was seen a handful of times. The V call is TRBV6-1, the J call TRBJ2-3; maybe TRBD1 (6 bases). The ends were cut back, 6 bases at V and 4 bases at J, with 14 bases in the middle. In germline, CDR1 is MNHNS, CDR2 SASEGT. The CDR3 length is 14 residues. CDR3 sequence: CASRPNRVPDTQYF. CDR3 bases: TGTGCCAGCAGGCCTAACAGGGTCCCAGATACGCAGTATTTT.